These 14 T cell receptor beta chains were all obtained from the same sample, sequenced in a study of human T cells and chemical hapten exposure. Time point noted: patch test 3, about 24 weeks after DPC sensitization. Treatment specified: therapeutic diphenylcyclopropenone sensitization with weekly scalp DPC. TCRdb re-called the RACE reads with MiXCR, one entry per CDR3 protein. Of roughly 64,000 distinct CDR3 sequences in the sample, 11% were seen once. The sample here was whole blood, taken in connection with sensitization to the hapten diphenylcyclopropenone (DPC). The receptors were gathered from a young woman with alopecia areata. Some clones in this sample may be carry-over from other donors' samples.

This clonotype showed up just a few times. V and J are TRBV30 and TRBJ2-7; a possible D gene is TRBD2 (7 bases). The CDR3 sequence is 16 residues long. Germline V gene lookup returns CDR1 GTSNPN and CDR2 SVGIG (reference sequence). V was pared by 2 bases and J by 1 base, with 18 bases between. The CDR3 region has the DNA TGTGCCTGGAGTACGGGGGGCCACGGCTGGTCCTACGAGCAGTACTTC. Protein product: CAWSTGGHGWSYEQYF.

Only a few counts were recorded for this clonotype. The chain recombines TRBV5-4 with TRBJ1-1; D might be TRBD1 (6 bases). V was shortened by 3 bases and J by 11 bases, with 14 bases between the two germline ends. Germline CDR1 is SGHNT and CDR2 is YYREEE (reference sequence). The CDR3 length is 12 residues. The CDR3 protein is CASSWKNRAAFF. The CDR3 nucleotides are TGTGCCAGCAGCTGGAAAAACAGGGCTGCTTTCTTT. Full variable domain (missing parts from reference TRBV5-4 and TRBJ1-1): ETGVTQSPTHLIKTRGQQVTLRCSSQSGHNTVSWYQQALGQGPQFIFQYYREEENGRGNFPPRFSGLQFPNYSSELNVNALELDDSALYLCASSWKNRAAFFGQGTRLTVV.

The chain uses TRBV28 and TRBJ2-7, with D possibly TRBD2 on 5 matching bases. Trimming removed 2 bases from V and 3 bases from J, with 11 bases in between. Germline CDR1 and CDR2: MDHEN and SYDVKM. This CDR3 region has 14 residues. The CDR3 spells CASSLGSYDYEQYF. CDR3 coding DNA: TGTGCCAGCAGTTTAGGGAGTTACGACTACGAGCAGTACTTC.

This clonotype was seen ten or more times. The chain recombines TRBV7-2 with TRBJ2-7, with TRBD2 matching 11 bases. The CDR3 is 17 residues long. V dropped 0 bases and J dropped 4; count of bases not matched to a gene: 8. The germline CDR1 and CDR2 sequences are SGHTA and FQGNSA. In DNA, the CDR3 is TGTGCCAGCAGCTTAGCCCCCACTAGCGGGGGCCAGTACGAGCAGTACTTC. Residues: CASSLAPTSGGQYEQYF.

This chain uses TRBV3-1 with TRBJ2-3; 8 nucleotides line up with TRBD2. The CDR3 contains 15 residues. The germline CDR1 and CDR2 sequences are LGHDT and YNNKEL (reference sequence). V lost 7 bases, J lost 8 bases, and 14 bases stayed unmatched. CDR3 nucleotides: TGTGCCAGCACTCAGATCGGGGGGGCAGGAGTTACGCAGTATTTT. Protein sequence: CASTQIGGAGVTQYF.

This clonotype appeared many times. The CDR3 region has the DNA TGCGCCAGCAGCCCTGGACTAGCGGGAGGATTCTACGAGCAGTACTTC. Its translation is CASSPGLAGGFYEQYF. The chain couples TRBV10-1 to TRBJ2-7, with 14 bases fitting TRBD2. V was pared by 6 bases and J by 3 bases, with 7 bases of the junction left unmatched. This CDR3 is 16 amino acids long. Germline CDR1 WNHNN, CDR2 SYGVQD (reference sequence).

This clonotype was counted many times. V is TRBV5-1 and J is TRBJ1-5; D is unclear. The CDR3 is 15 amino acids. V dropped 0 bases and J dropped 1 base, with 8 bases sitting between them. Germline CDR1 and CDR2: SGHRS and YFSETQ. The CDR3 sequence: CASSLVAGSNQPQHF. The CDR3 DNA reads TGCGCCAGCAGCTTGGTGGCGGGAAGCAATCAGCCCCAGCATTTT.

This clonotype was found a few times. The chain has TRBV7-3 and TRBJ2-1, with TRBD2 matching 8 bases. The CDR3 loop spans 15 amino acids. V trimming: 0 bases; J trimming: 10 bases; junction bases outside the gene matches: 8. From germline, CDR1 is SGHTA and CDR2 FQGTGA. The CDR3, as DNA: TGTGCCAGCAGCTTAACAAGCGGGAGATTAGGGGAGCAGTTCTTC. It yields the protein CASSLTSGRLGEQFF.

This clonotype was detected only a few times. This chain links TRBV29-1 with TRBJ1-1; D unclear. V lost 0 bases, J lost 0 bases, and 11 bases lay in between. The CDR3 length is 15 residues. Germline V gene lookup returns CDR1 SQVTM and CDR2 ANQGSEA. The DNA of the CDR3 is TGCAGCGTTGAAGATGGGCACGGGATGAACACTGAAGCTTTCTTT. This translates into CSVEDGHGMNTEAFF.

At least ten counts were recorded for this clonotype. The rearrangement uses TRBV28 and TRBJ1-6; possible D gene TRBD1, 6 bases. Germline lookup yields CDR1 MDHEN and CDR2 SYDVKM. V was trimmed by 1 base and J by 5 bases, leaving 15 bases between them. This CDR3 has 17 residues. The CDR3, as DNA: TGTGCCAGCAGTTTATCCCAACAGGGCCACCATAATTCACCCCTCCACTTT. Translation gives CASSLSQQGHHNSPLHF.

This clonotype was found a few times. The chain is built from TRBV29-1 and TRBJ2-5; possible D gene TRBD1, 5 bases. CDR3 length: 12 residues. The germline CDR1 and CDR2 sequences are SQVTM and ANQGSEA. With 6 bases removed from V and 0 bases from J, the gap between germline ends came to 8 bases. The CDR3 region is CSVAGYQETQYF. CDR3 nucleotide sequence: TGCAGCGTCGCAGGGTACCAAGAGACCCAGTACTTC.

This clonotype has more than one count but fewer than ten. The genes are TRBV20-1 and TRBJ2-5; 9 bases map to TRBD1. Trimming cost V 1 base and J 7 bases; bases outside gene matches: 10. The CDR3 is 15 residues long. Germline V lookup: CDR1 DFQATT, CDR2 SNEGSKA (reference sequence). The CDR3 sequence is CSARVPGQGYLTQYF. CDR3 DNA: TGCAGTGCTAGAGTACCGGGACAGGGTTATTTGACCCAGTACTTC.

The chain uses TRBV30 and TRBJ1-4, with D perhaps matching TRBD1 (6 bases). The V gene lost 5 bases and the J gene lost 8 bases, with 18 bases spanning the gap. The CDR3 is 14 amino acids. Per germline, CDR1 GTSNPN and CDR2 SVGIG (reference sequence). The DNA for the CDR3 is TGTGCCTGGGGACCCGGGACACTGGGCGAAAAACTGTTTTTT. Its translation is CAWGPGTLGEKLFF.

Many counts were recorded for this clonotype. The chain links TRBV5-4 to TRBJ1-6; D remains unclear. The CDR3 is 14 amino acids. Trimming removed 2 bases at V and 7 bases at J, with 10 bases between. Germline V CDR1 and CDR2: SGHNT, YYREEE (reference sequence). The CDR3 region has the DNA TGTGCCAGCAGCTTCGGGCAGGAGAATTCACCCCTCCACTTT. Translating gives CASSFGQENSPLHF.